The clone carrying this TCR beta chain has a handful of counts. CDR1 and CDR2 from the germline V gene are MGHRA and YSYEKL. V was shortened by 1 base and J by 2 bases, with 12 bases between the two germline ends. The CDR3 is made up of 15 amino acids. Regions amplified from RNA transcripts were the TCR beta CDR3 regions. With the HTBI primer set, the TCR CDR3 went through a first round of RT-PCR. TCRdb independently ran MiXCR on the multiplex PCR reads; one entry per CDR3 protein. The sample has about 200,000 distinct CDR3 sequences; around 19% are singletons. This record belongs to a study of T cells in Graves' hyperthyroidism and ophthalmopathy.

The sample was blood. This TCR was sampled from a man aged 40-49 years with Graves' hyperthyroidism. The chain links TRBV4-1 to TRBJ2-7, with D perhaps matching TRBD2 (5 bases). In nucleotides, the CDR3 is TGCGCCAGCAGCCAAGCGGGGTCAGGAGCCTACGAGCAGTACTTC. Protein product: CASSQAGSGAYEQYF.